This T cell receptor (beta chain) was documented in a study of cytomegalovirus exposure and HLA in healthy donors. The study's findings and limits: 87-base-pair reads could not separate some V segments, including TRBV6-2 and TRBV6-3.

As concerns this clone: What it binds is not known.

The CDR3 has 17 residues. CDR1 and CDR2 (germline): SGHRS, YFSETQ. The V gene end was trimmed by 8 bases and the J gene end by 6 bases; junction bases not matched to a gene: 20. The PCR made use of 60 Vbeta and 13 Jbeta primers. Produced via immunoSEQ multiplex PCR; TCRdb's table is partial and in-frame only. Of around 190,000 clones listed, around three quarters were seen once; the top ten hold 12% to 15%. The sample consisted of PBMCs. The gene calls are TRBV5-1 and TRBJ1-1; 9 nucleotides align to TRBD1. The source of this sequence is a woman aged 30 to 39 in good health and CMV-seropositive. CDR3 sequence: CASSTIETGGYRAEAFF. CDR3 bases: TGCGCCAGTTCGACCATTGAGACAGGGGGGTACAGGGCTGAAGCTTTCTTT.